This T cell receptor (beta chain) was sequenced during a study of human T cells and chemical hapten exposure. Time point indicated: pre-sensitization, week 0. The treatment is: therapeutic diphenylcyclopropenone sensitization with weekly scalp DPC. MiXCR, run by TCRdb on the RACE reads, gives a single entry per CDR3 protein. Of 150,000 to 200,000 distinct CDR3 sequences detected, roughly 30% appear once; the ten largest clones hold less than 3.5%. Trimming at V came to 5 bases and at J to 3 bases, leaving 9 bases not matched to a gene. The CDR3 length is 16 residues. The chain joins TRBV12-3 or TRBV12-4 to TRBJ2-3; 9 nucleotides agree with TRBD1. This TCR derives from a woman in her twenties or thirties with alopecia areata. Some clones in this sample may be carry-over from other donors' samples. The material sequenced was whole blood, taken in connection with sensitization to the hapten diphenylcyclopropenone (DPC). CDR3 protein: CASSPTHGQGTDTQYF. The CDR3 DNA follows: TGTGCCAGCAGTCCAACACACGGACAGGGGACAGATACGCAGTATTTT.